The sequence of this T cell receptor (beta chain) was determined in a study of cytomegalovirus exposure and HLA in healthy donors. Broader study findings: Researchers reported in a later analysis that a missense DCLRE1C variant was tied to TCR beta V- and J-gene trimming.

PCR involved 60 Vbeta and 13 Jbeta primers. Clones were sequenced by immunoSEQ multiplex PCR, and TCRdb holds only the in-frame ones, with some missing. The sample has 200,000 to 250,000 clones; about 77% are singletons. With 5 bases removed from V and 2 bases from J, the gap between germline ends came to 15 bases. This CDR3 is 15 amino acids long. Germline CDR1 is SNHLY and CDR2 is FYNNEI. A note on this clone: Its antigen remains unidentified.

The sequence was collected from a woman aged 25 to 45 in good health and CMV-seronegative. The chain links TRBV2 to TRBJ2-5, with a tentative D call TRBD2 (6 bases). What was sequenced was PBMCs. For the CDR3, the DNA is TGTGCCAGCAGTAGCCGGGACTCAAGGCAAGAGACCCAGTACTTC. It translates to CASSSRDSRQETQYF.